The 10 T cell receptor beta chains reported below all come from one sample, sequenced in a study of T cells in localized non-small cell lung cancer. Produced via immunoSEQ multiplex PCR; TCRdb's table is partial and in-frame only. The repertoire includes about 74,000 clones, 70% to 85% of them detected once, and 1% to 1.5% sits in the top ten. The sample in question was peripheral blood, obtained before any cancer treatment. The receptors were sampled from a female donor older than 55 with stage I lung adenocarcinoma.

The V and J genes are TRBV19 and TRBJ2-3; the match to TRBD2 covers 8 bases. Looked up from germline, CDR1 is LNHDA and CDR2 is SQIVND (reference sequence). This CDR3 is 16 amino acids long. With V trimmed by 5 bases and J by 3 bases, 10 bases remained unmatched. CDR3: CASSSPPGGETDTQYF. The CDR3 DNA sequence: TGTGCCAGTAGTTCCCCACCGGGGGGGGAAACAGATACGCAGTATTTT.

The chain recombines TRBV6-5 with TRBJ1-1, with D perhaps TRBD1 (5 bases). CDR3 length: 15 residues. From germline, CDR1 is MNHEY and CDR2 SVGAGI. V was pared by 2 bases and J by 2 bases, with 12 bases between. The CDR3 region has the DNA TGTGCCAGCAGTTACGGGGCCGTAAGAAACACTGAAGCTTTCTTT. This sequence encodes CASSYGAVRNTEAFF.

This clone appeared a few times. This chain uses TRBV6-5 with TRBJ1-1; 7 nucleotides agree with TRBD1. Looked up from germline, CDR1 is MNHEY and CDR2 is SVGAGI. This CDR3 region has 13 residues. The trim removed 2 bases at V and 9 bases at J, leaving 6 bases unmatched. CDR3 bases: TGTGCCAGCAGTTACGACAGGGCCAATCAAGCTTTCTTT. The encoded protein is CASSYDRANQAFF.

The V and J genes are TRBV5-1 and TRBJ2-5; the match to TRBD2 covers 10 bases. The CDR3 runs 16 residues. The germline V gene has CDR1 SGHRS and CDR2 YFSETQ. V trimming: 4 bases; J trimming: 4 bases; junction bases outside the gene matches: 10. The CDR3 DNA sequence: TGCGCCAGCAGCAGACCCGGGACTAGCGACCGAGAGACCCAGTACTTC. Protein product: CASSRPGTSDRETQYF.

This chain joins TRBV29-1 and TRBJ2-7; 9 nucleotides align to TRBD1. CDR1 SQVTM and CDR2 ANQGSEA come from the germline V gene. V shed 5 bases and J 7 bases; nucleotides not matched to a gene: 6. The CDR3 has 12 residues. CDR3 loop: CSVLTGGWEQYF. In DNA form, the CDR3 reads TGCAGCGTTTTAACAGGGGGCTGGGAGCAGTACTTC.

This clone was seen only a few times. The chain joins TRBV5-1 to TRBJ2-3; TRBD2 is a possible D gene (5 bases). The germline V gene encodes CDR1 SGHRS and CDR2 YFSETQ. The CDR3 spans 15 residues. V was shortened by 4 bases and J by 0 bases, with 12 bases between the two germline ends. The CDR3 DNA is TGCGCCAGCAGCCCCATACCGGGAAGCACAGATACGCAGTATTTT. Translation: CASSPIPGSTDTQYF. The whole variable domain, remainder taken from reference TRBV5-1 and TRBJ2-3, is KAGVTQTPRYLIKTRGQQVTLSCSPISGHRSVSWYQQTPGQGLQFLFEYFSETQRNKGNFPGRFSGRQFSNSRSEMNVSTLELGDSALYLCASSPIPGSTDTQYFGPGTRLTVL.

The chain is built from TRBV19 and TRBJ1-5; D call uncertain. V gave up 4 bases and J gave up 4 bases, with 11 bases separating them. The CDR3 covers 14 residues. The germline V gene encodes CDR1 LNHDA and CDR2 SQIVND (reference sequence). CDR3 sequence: CASSNFSPNQPQHF. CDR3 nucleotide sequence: TGTGCCAGTAGTAATTTCAGTCCAAATCAGCCCCAGCATTTT.

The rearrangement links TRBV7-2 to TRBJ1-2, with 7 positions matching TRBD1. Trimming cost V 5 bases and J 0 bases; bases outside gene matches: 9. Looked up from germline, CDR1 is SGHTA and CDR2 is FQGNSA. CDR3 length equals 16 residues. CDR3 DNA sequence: TGTGCCAGCAGCCTAAACAACAGGGGATCTAACTATGGCTACACCTTC. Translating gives CASSLNNRGSNYGYTF.

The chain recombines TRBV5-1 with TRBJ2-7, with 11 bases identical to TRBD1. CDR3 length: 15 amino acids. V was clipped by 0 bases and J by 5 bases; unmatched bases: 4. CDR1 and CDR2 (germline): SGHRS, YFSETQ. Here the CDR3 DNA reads TGCGCCAGCAGCTTGGCCGGACAGGGGGCAGACGAGCAGTACTTC. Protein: CASSLAGQGADEQYF. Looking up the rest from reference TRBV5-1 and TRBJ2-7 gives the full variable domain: KAGVTQTPRYLIKTRGQQVTLSCSPISGHRSVSWYQQTPGQGLQFLFEYFSETQRNKGNFPGRFSGRQFSNSRSEMNVSTLELGDSALYLCASSLAGQGADEQYFGPGTRLTVT.

The CDR3 loop is CASSTGRPGGEQYF. For the CDR3, the DNA is TGTGCCAGCAGTACGGGACGGCCAGGGGGCGAGCAGTACTTC. The chain uses TRBV27 and TRBJ2-7, with TRBD1 matching over 7 bases. Germline CDR1 is MNHEY and CDR2 is SMNVEV (reference sequence). The junction had 10 bases not matched to a gene; V was cut back by 5 bases and J by 6 bases. The CDR3 is made up of 14 amino acids.